A single sample is the source of the 6 T cell receptor beta chains below, sequenced in a study of T cell responses to AZD1222 COVID-19 vaccine (dated by TCRdb to the early 2020s). The time point label of this sample denotes: about 28 days (+/-7) after the second vaccine dose. The library came from the immunoSEQ multiplex PCR assay. As stored in TCRdb, this immuneACCESS dataset retains in-frame rearrangements with V and J assigned. A fraction of the clones does not appear; measured against another copy, unresolved V genes explain less than half of the discrepancy, and the remainder lacks a known reason. This sample has approximately 150,000 clones in its table, and roughly 88% of those were observed once. The top ten clones comprise approximately 5.9% of the sample. The sequences come from peripheral blood, collected 28 days after the second AZD1222 dose. The receptors here all came from an adult who received the AZD1222 COVID-19 vaccine.

The rearrangement joins TRBV12-5 to TRBJ2-3; 11 bases are shared with TRBD2. This CDR3 comprises 16 residues. Looked up from germline, CDR1 is LGHNT and CDR2 is FRNRAP. V gave up 3 bases and J gave up 0 bases; unmatched junction bases: 2. CDR3 amino acids: CASGFGLAGSTDTQYF. The CDR3 region has the DNA TGTGCTAGTGGTTTCGGACTAGCGGGCAGCACAGATACGCAGTATTTT. The full variable domain, its missing parts supplied by reference TRBV12-5 and TRBJ2-3, is DARVTQTPRHKVTEMGQEVTMRCQPILGHNTVFWYRQTMMQGLELLAYFRNRAPLDDSGMPKDRFSAEMPDATLATLKIQPSEPRDSAVYFCASGFGLAGSTDTQYFGPGTRLTVL.

This chain links TRBV18 with TRBJ2-7; 8 nucleotides match TRBD2. The CDR3 totals 14 residues. CDR1 and CDR2 from the germline V gene are KGHSH and LQKENI. Germline trimming cut 5 bases from V and 2 bases from J; bases unmatched to any gene: 5. CDR3 sequence: CASSDSGGPYEQYF. The CDR3 DNA reads as TGTGCCAGCTCAGACAGCGGGGGACCCTACGAGCAGTACTTC.

This chain uses TRBV19 with TRBJ2-7, with D perhaps matching TRBD1 (7 bases). Germline V gene sequence: CDR1 LNHDA, CDR2 SQIVND (reference sequence). Trimming left V 4 bases short and J 4 bases short, with 17 bases between. This CDR3 region has 15 residues. Written as DNA, the CDR3 is TGTGCCAGTAGTACAGGGGGAGGAGGCCAGTACGAGCAGTACTTC. It is translated as CASSTGGGGQYEQYF.

V usage is TRBV28 and J usage is TRBJ2-1; 9 bases are shared with TRBD2. Trimming took 4 bases from V and 7 from J; bases not matched to a gene: 5. The CDR3 length is 14 residues. Germline CDR1 MDHEN, CDR2 SYDVKM. The CDR3 protein is CASSSQRGVNEQFF. CDR3 in DNA: TGTGCCAGCAGTTCCCAGCGGGGGGTGAATGAGCAGTTCTTC.

This clone was seen a few times. CDR3 DNA sequence: TGTGCCAGCTCACCGGGCCAGGGCGTTTACAATGAGCAGTTCTTC. Protein: CASSPGQGVYNEQFF. This chain uses TRBV18 with TRBJ2-1, with a possible D match to TRBD1 (5 bases). The CDR3 loop spans 15 amino acids. Germline lookup yields CDR1 KGHSH and CDR2 LQKENI. Trimming shortened V by 3 bases and J by 4 bases, and 13 bases separated the two germline ends. Combining the CDR3 with reference TRBV18 and TRBJ2-1 gives the whole variable domain NAGVMQNPRHLVRRRGQEARLRCSPMKGHSHVYWYRQLPEEGLKFMVYLQKENIIDESGMPKERFSAEFPKEGPSILRIQQVVRGDSAAYFCASSPGQGVYNEQFFGPGTRLTVL.

The CDR3 DNA is TGTGCCAGCAGCAAAGACGGAGACTCCCAAGAGACCCAGTACTTC. Protein sequence: CASSKDGDSQETQYF. V gene TRBV21-1 combines with J gene TRBJ2-5; TRBD2 is the table's D call, not checked against the DNA. TRBV21-1 is classified as a pseudogene. The CDR3 covers 15 residues.